The 10 T cell receptor beta chains reported below all come from one sample, sequenced in a study of blood T cell repertoires in COVID-19. Profiling relied on immunoSEQ multiplex PCR, and the TCRdb table lists in-frame clones only, not all of them. The sample consists of about 210,000 clones, almost 85% of them appearing once. Source material: peripheral blood. Receptors were obtained from a woman in her seventies with COVID-19, enrolled during active disease.

Many counts were recorded for this clone. This chain joins TRBV10-3 and TRBJ1-2, with 9 bases identical to TRBD1. Looked up from germline, CDR1 is ENHRY and CDR2 is SYGVKD. The CDR3 is 15 amino acids. J lost 3 bases, V lost 9 bases, and 11 bases had no gene match. The CDR3 protein is CAIGDREVGHYGYTF. CDR3 nucleotides: TGTGCCATAGGGGACAGGGAGGTGGGCCACTATGGCTACACCTTC.

In this sample, this clone turned up many times. The V gene is TRBV7-9, the J gene TRBJ2-5, with D maybe TRBD2 (5 bases). Germline V gene lookup returns CDR1 SEHNR and CDR2 FQNEAQ (reference sequence). This CDR3 has 14 amino acids. Trimming stripped 2 bases from V and 5 bases from J, with 12 bases between. CDR3 in DNA: TGTGCCAGCAGCTTAAGCACGGAGGCGGAGACCCAGTACTTC. As protein: CASSLSTEAETQYF.

On this clone: This sample also contains other DNA sequences that code for the same CDR3. The chain recombines TRBV18 with TRBJ1-2, with a possible D match to TRBD1 (5 bases). Germline CDR1 and CDR2: KGHSH and LQKENI. The CDR3 is 12 residues long. V lost 1 base and J lost 6, with 6 bases in between. CDR3 DNA: TGTGCCAGCTCACCACGGGGGGATGGCTACACCTTC. Its protein is CASSPRGDGYTF.

This chain joins TRBV19 and TRBJ2-2; 10 bases map to TRBD1. V trimming: 7 bases; J trimming: 7 bases; junction bases outside the gene matches: 12. CDR1 is LNHDA and CDR2 is SQIVND in the germline V gene (reference sequence). CDR3 size: 16 residues. The CDR3 DNA sequence: TGTGCCAGTAAAATTTTGACAGGGGGCAGGGGCGGGGAGCTGTTTTTT. Translation: CASKILTGGRGGELFF. The full variable domain, completed using reference TRBV19 and TRBJ2-2, is DGGITQSPKYLFRKEGQNVTLSCEQNLNHDAMYWYRQDPGQGLRLIYYSQIVNDFQKGDIAEGYSVSREKKESFPLTVTSAQKNPTAFYLCASKILTGGRGGELFFGEGSRLTVL.

The chain combines TRBV4-2 with TRBJ1-3; 7 bases align to TRBD1. This CDR3 contains 16 residues. V trimming: 4 bases; J trimming: 3 bases; junction bases outside the gene matches: 9. Germline-derived CDR1 and CDR2 are LGHNA and YNFKEQ. The chain's CDR3 is CASSLRGRGDGNTIYF. The DNA for the CDR3 is TGTGCCAGCAGCCTCCGTGGCAGGGGGGATGGAAACACCATATATTTT.

The V gene is TRBV6-6, the J gene TRBJ2-2, with D maybe TRBD1 (6 bases). The CDR3 has 16 amino acids. Germline V gene sequence: CDR1 MNHNY, CDR2 SVGAGI (reference sequence). Trimming stripped 6 bases from V and 0 bases from J, with 14 bases between. The CDR3 DNA is TGTGCCAGCAGGCCTAGACAGGCCCCGAACACCGGGGAGCTGTTTTTT. Its translation: CASRPRQAPNTGELFF.

The gene calls are TRBV2 and TRBJ1-1; 7 bases fit TRBD1. Trimming took 6 bases from V and 0 from J; bases not matched to a gene: 7. This CDR3 contains 15 residues. The V gene's germline CDR1 is SNHLY and CDR2 FYNNEI. The CDR3 sequence is CASRKGAGMNTEAFF. The CDR3 DNA reads as TGTGCCAGCAGGAAGGGGGCAGGAATGAACACTGAAGCTTTCTTT.

The chain has TRBV24-1 and TRBJ2-3; 11 bases are shared with TRBD2. CDR1 and CDR2 (germline): KGHDR, SFDVKD. The CDR3 length is 18 residues. V trimming: 0 bases; J trimming: 3 bases; junction bases outside the gene matches: 7. CDR3 sequence (DNA): TGTGCCACCAGTGATTTGGGTAGCGGGGGGGCCTGGACAGATACGCAGTATTTT. This gives the protein CATSDLGSGGAWTDTQYF.

The V gene is TRBV9, the J gene TRBJ2-2; 7 bases fit TRBD2. Germline CDR1 is SGDLS and CDR2 is YYNGEE. V gave up 0 bases and J gave up 0 bases; unmatched junction bases: 2. The CDR3 runs 16 residues. The CDR3 DNA is TGTGCCAGCAGCGTAGAAGCGGGGACGAACACCGGGGAGCTGTTTTTT. Encoded protein: CASSVEAGTNTGELFF.

The V gene is TRBV30, the J gene TRBJ1-2, with D unclear. The CDR3 covers 11 residues. Germline V gene sequence: CDR1 GTSNPN, CDR2 SVGIG (reference sequence). V was cut by 6 bases and J by 3 bases, with 8 bases left in between. As DNA, the CDR3 is TGTGCCTGCGTTACTTACTATGGCTACACCTTC. Amino acids: CACVTYYGYTF.